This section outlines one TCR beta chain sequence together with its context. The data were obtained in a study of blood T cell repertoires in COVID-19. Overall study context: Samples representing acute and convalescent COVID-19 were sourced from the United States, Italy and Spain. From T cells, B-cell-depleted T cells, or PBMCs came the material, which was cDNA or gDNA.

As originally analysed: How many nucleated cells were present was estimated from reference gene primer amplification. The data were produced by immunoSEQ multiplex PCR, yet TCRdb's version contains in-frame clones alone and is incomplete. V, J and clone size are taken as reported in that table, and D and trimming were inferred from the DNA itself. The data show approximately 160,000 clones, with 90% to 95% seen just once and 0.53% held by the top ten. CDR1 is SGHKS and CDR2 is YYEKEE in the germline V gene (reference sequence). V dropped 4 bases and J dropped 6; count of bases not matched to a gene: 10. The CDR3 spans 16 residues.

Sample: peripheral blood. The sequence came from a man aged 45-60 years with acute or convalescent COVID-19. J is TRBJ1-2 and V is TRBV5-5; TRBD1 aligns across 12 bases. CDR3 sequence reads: CASSEPGTGGNNGYTF. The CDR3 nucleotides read TGTGCCAGCAGCGAGCCCGGGACAGGGGGCAACAATGGCTACACCTTC. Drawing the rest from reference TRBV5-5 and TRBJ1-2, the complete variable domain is DAGVTQSPTHLIKTRGQQVTLRCSPISGHKSVSWYQQVLGQGPQFIFQYYEKEERGRGNFPDRFSARQFPNYSSELNVNALLLGDSALYLCASSEPGTGGNNGYTFGSGTRLTVV.